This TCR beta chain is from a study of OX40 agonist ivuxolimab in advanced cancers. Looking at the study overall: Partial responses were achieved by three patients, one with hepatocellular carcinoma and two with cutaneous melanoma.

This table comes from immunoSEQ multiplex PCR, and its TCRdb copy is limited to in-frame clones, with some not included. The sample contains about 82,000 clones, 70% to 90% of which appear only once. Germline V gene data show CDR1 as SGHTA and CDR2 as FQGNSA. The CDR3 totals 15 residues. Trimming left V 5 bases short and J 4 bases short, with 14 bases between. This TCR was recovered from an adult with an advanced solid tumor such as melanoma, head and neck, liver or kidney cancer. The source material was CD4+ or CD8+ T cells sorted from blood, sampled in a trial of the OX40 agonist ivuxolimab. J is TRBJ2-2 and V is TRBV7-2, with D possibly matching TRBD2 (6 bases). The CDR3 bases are TGTGCCAGCAGCCCTAGGACTATTTCCACCGGGGAGCTGTTTTTT. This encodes CASSPRTISTGELFF.